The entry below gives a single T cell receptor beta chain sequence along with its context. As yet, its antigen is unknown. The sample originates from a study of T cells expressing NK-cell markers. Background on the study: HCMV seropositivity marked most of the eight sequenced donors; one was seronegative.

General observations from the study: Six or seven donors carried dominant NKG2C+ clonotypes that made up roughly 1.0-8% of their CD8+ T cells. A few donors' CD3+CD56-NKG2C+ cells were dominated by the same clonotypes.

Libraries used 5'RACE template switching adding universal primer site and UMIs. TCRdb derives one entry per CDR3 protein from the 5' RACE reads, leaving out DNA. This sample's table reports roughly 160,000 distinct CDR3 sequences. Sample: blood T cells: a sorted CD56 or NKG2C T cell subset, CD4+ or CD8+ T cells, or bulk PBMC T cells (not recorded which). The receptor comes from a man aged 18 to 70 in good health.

CDR3 amino acids: CASSYSKRQGTALCPLETQYF. The V gene is TRBV6-7, the J gene TRBJ2-5; TCRdb's assignment of TRBD2 cannot be checked, as there is no DNA. TRBV6-7 is filed as an ORF, its function uncertain. The CDR3 spans 21 residues.